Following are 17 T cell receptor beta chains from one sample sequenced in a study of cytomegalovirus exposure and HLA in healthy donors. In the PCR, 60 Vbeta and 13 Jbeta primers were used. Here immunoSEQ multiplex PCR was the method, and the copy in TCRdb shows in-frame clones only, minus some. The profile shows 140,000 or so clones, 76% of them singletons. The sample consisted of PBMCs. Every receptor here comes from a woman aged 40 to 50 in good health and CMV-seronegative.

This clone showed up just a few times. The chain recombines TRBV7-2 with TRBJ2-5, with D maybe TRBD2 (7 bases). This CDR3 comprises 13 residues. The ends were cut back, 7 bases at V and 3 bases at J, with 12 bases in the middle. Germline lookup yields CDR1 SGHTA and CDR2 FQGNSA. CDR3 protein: CASKGGAEETQYF. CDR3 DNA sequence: TGTGCCAGCAAAGGGGGGGCGGAAGAGACCCAGTACTTC. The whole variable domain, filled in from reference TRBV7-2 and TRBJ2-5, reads GAGVSQSPSNKVTEKGKDVELRCDPISGHTALYWYRQSLGQGLEFLIYFQGNSAPDKSGLPSDRFSAERTGGSVSTLTIQRTQQEDSAVYLCASKGGAEETQYFGPGTRLLVL.

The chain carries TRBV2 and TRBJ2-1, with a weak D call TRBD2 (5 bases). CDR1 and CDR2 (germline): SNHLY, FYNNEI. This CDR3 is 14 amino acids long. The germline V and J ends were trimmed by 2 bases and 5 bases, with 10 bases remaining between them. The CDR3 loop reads CASSESGMHNEQFF. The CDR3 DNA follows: TGTGCCAGCAGTGAATCCGGGATGCACAATGAGCAGTTCTTC.

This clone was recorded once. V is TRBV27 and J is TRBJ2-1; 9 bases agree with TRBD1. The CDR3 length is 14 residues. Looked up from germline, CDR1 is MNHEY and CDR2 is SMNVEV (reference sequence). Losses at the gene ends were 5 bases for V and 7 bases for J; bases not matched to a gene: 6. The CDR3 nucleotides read TGTGCCAGCAGTGGCGGGACAGGGCTAAATGAGCAGTTCTTC. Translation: CASSGGTGLNEQFF.

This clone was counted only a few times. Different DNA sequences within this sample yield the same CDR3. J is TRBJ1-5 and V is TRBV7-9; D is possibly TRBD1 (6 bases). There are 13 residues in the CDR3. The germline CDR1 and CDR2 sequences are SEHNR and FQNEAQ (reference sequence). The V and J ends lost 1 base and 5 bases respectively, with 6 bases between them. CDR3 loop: CASSLEGDQPQHF. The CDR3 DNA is TGTGCCAGCAGCTTAGAGGGGGATCAGCCCCAGCATTTT.

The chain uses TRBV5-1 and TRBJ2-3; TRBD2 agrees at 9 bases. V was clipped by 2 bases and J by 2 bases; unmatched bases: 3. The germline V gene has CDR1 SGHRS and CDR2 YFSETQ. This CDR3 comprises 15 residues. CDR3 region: CASSFSGGYTDTQYF. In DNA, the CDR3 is TGCGCCAGCAGCTTCAGCGGGGGGTACACAGATACGCAGTATTTT. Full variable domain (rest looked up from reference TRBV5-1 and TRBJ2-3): KAGVTQTPRYLIKTRGQQVTLSCSPISGHRSVSWYQQTPGQGLQFLFEYFSETQRNKGNFPGRFSGRQFSNSRSEMNVSTLELGDSALYLCASSFSGGYTDTQYFGPGTRLTVL.

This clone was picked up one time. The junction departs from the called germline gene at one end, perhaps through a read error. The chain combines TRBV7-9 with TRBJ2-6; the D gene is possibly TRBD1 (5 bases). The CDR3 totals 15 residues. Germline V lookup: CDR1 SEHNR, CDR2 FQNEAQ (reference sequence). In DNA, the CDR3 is TGTTCCAGCAGCGCCGACAGAGCTGGGGCCAACGTCCTGACTTTC. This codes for CSSSADRAGANVLTF.

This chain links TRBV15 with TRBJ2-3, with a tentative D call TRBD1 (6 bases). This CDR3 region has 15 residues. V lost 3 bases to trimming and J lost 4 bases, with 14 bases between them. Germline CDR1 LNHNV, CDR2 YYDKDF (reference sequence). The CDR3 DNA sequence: TGTGCCACCAGCAGGGGGACAACCGGCCCAGATACGCAGTATTTT. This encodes CATSRGTTGPDTQYF.

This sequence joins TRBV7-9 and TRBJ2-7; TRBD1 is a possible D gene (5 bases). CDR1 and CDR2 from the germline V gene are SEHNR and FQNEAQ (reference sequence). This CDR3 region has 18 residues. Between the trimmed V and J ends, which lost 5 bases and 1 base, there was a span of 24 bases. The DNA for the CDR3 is TGTGCCAGCAGCCCCATCACCGGGTGGACATTAGTGTCCTACGAGCAGTACTTC. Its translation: CASSPITGWTLVSYEQYF.

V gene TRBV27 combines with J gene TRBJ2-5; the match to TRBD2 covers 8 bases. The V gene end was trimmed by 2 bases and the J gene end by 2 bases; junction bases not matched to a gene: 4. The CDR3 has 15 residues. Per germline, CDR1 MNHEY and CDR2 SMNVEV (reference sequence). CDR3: CASSLTSGRQETQYF. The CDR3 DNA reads TGTGCCAGCAGTTTAACTAGCGGCAGACAAGAGACCCAGTACTTC.

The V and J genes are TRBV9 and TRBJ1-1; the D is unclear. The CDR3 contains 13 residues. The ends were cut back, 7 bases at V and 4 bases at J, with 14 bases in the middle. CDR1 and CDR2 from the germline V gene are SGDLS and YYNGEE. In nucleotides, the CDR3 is TGTGCCAGCGAAAGACTGGGGAGCACTGAAGCTTTCTTT. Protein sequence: CASERLGSTEAFF.

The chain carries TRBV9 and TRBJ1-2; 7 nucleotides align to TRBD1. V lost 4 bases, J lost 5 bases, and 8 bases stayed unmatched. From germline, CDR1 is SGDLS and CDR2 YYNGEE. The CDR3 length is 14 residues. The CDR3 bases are TGTGCCAGCAGCTCATACAGGGGCGGGTATGGCTACACCTTC. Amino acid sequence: CASSSYRGGYGYTF.

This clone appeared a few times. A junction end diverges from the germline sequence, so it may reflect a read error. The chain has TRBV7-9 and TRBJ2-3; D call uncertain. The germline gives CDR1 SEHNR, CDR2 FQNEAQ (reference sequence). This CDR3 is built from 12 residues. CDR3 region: CSSSILPDTQYF. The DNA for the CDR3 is TGTTCCAGCAGCATACTTCCAGATACGCAGTATTTT.

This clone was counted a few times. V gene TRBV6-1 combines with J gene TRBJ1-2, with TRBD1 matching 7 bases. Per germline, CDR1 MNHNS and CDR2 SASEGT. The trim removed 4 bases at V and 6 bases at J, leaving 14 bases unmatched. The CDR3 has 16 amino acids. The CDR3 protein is CASSGGSGKGGDGYTF. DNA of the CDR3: TGTGCCAGCAGTGGGGGGAGTGGGAAAGGGGGCGATGGCTACACCTTC.

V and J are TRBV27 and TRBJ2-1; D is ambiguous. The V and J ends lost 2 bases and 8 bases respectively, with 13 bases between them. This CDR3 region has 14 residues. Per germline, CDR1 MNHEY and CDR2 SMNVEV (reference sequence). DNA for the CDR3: TGTGCCAGCAGTTTACTAAGGCTCCGGGATGAGCAGTTCTTC. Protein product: CASSLLRLRDEQFF.

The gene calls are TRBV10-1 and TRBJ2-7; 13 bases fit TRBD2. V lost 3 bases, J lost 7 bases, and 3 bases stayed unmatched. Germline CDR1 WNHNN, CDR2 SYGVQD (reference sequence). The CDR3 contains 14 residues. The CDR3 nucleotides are TGCGCCAGCAGTGACCCGGGACTAGCGGGAGAGCAGTACTTC. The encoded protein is CASSDPGLAGEQYF.

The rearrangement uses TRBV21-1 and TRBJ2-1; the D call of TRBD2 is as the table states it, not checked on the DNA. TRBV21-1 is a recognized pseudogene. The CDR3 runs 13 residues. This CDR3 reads CASRPTRVNEQFF. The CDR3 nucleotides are TGTGCCAGCAGGCCAACTAGGGTCAATGAGCAGTTCTTC.

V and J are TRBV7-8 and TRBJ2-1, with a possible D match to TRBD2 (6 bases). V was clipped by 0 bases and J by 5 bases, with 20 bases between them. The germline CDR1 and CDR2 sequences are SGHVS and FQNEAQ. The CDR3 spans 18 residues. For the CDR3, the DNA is TGTGCCAGCAGCTTAGCGGTGGGGGGAGGACTAAGACACAATGAGCAGTTCTTC. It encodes CASSLAVGGGLRHNEQFF.